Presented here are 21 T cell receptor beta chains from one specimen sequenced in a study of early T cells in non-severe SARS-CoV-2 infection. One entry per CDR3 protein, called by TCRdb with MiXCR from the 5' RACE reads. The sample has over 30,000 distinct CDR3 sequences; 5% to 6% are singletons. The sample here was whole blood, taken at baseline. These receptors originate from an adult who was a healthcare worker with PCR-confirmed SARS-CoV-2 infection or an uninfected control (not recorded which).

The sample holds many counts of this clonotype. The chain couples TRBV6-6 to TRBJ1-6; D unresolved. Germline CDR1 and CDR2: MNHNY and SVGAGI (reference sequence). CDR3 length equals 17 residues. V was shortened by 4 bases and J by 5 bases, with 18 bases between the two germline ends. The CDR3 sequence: CASSSYTPGNNNSPLHF. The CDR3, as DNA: TGTGCCAGCAGTTCCTACACCCCTGGGAACAATAATTCACCCCTCCACTTT.

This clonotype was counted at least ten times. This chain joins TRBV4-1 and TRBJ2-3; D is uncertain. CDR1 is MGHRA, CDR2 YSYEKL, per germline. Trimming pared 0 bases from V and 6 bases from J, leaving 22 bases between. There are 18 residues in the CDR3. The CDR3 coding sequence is TGCGCCAGCAGCCAAGAAGTTGGGGAAGCCTATTACTTTGATACGCAGTATTTT. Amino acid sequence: CASSQEVGEAYYFDTQYF.

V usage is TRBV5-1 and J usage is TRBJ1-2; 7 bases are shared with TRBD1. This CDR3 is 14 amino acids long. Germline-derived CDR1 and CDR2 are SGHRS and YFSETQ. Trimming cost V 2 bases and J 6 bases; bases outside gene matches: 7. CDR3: CASSFDRARNGYTF. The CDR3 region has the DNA TGCGCCAGCAGCTTCGACAGGGCGCGAAATGGCTACACCTTC.

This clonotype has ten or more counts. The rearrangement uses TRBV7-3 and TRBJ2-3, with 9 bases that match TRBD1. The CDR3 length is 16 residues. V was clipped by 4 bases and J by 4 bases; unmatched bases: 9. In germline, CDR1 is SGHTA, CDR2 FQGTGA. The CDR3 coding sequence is TGTGCCAGCAGCTCCACAGGGGGCAAAGGCTCAGATACGCAGTATTTT. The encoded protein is CASSSTGGKGSDTQYF.

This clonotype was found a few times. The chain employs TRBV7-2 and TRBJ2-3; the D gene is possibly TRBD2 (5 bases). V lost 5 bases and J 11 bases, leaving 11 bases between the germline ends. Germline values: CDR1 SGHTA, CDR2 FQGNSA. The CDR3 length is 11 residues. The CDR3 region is CASSRIGEQYF. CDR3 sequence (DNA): TGTGCCAGCAGCAGGATCGGGGAGCAGTATTTT.

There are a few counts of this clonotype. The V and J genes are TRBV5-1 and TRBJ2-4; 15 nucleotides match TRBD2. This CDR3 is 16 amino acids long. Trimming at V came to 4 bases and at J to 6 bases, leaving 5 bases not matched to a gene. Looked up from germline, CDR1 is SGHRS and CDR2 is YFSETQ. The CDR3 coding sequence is TGCGCCAGCAGCCTGCCGGGACTAGCGGGAGGAAACATTCAGTACTTC. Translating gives CASSLPGLAGGNIQYF.

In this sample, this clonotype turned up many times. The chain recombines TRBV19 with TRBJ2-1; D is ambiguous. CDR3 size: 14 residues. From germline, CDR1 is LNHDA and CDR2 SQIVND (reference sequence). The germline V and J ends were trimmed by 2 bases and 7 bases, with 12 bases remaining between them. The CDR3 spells CASSIPGSKNEQFF. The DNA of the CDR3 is TGTGCCAGTAGTATACCCGGGTCCAAGAATGAGCAGTTCTTC.

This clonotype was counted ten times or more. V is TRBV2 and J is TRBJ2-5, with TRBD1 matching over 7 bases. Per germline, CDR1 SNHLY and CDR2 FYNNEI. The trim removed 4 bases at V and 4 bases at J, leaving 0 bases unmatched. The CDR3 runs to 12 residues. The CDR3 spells CASSAGGETQYF. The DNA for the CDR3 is TGTGCCAGCAGTGCAGGGGGAGAGACCCAGTACTTC.

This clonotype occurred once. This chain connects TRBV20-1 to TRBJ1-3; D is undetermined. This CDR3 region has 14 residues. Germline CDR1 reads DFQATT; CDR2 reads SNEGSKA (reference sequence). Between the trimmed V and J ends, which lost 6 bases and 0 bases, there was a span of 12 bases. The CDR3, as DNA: TGCAGTGCATCCGACGGAAGCTCTGGAAACACCATATATTTT. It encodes CSASDGSSGNTIYF.

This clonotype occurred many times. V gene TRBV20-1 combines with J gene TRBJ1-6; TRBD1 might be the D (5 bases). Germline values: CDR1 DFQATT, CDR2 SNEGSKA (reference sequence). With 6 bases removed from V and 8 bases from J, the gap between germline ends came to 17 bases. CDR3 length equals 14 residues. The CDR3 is CSAPPAGQDSPLHF. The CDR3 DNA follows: TGCAGTGCCCCACCCGCAGGGCAGGATTCACCCCTCCACTTT.

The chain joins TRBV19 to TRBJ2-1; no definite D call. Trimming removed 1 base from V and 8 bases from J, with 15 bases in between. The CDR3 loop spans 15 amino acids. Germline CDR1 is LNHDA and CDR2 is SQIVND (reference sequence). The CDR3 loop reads CASSIGPAWVDEQFF. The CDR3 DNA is TGTGCCAGTAGTATAGGTCCCGCGTGGGTGGATGAGCAGTTCTTC. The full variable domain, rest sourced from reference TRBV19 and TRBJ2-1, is DGGITQSPKYLFRKEGQNVTLSCEQNLNHDAMYWYRQDPGQGLRLIYYSQIVNDFQKGDIAEGYSVSREKKESFPLTVTSAQKNPTAFYLCASSIGPAWVDEQFFGPGTRLTVL.

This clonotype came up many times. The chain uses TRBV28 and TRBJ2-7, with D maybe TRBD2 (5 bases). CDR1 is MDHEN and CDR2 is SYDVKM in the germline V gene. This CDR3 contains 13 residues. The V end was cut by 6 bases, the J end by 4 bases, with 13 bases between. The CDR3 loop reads CASSWGEKYEQYF. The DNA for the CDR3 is TGTGCCAGCAGCTGGGGAGAAAAATACGAGCAGTACTTC.

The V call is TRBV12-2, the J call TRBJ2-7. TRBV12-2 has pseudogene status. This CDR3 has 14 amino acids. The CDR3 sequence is CASRLDGGTYEQYF. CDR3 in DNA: TGTGCAAGTCGCTTAGACGGCGGAACCTACGAGCAGTACTTC.

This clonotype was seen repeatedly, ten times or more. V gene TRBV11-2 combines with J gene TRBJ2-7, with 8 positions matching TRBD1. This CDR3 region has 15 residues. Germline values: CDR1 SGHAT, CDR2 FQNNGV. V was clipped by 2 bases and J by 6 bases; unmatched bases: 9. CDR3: CASSLTTGALGEQYV. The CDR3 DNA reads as TGTGCCAGCAGCTTAACGACAGGGGCCCTCGGCGAGCAGTACGTC.

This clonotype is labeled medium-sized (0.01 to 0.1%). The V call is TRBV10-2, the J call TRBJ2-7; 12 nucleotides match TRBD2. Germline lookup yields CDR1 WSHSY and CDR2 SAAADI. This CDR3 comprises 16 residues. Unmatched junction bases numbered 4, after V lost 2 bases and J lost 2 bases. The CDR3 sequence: CASSEGTSGLTYEQYV. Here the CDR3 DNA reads TGCGCCAGCAGTGAGGGGACTAGCGGGCTTACCTACGAGCAGTACGTC.

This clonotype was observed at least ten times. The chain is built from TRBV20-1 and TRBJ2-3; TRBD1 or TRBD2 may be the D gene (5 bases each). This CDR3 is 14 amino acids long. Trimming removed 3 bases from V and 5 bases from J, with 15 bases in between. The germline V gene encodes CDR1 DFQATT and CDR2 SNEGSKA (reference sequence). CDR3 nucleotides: TGCAGTGCTAGTGGGACGGGCCTGTTAGATACGCAGTATTTT. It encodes CSASGTGLLDTQYF.

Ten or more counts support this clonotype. The CDR3 DNA reads TGTGCCAGCAGCTTAGATCAACGCCTAACCTACAGGGGGGGTTACGAGCAGTACTTC. It codes for CASSLDQRLTYRGGYEQYF. This chain uses TRBV11-2 with TRBJ2-7; weak D call: TRBD1 (8 bases). The CDR3 consists of 19 residues. Germline CDR1 reads SGHAT; CDR2 reads FQNNGV. Trimming shortened V by 0 bases and J by 4 bases, and 25 bases separated the two germline ends.

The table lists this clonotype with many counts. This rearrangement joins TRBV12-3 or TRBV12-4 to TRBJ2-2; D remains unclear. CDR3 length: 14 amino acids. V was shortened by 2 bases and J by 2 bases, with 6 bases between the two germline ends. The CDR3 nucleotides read TGTGCCAGCAGTTTACGGGTTAACACCGGGGAGCTGTTTTTT. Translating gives CASSLRVNTGELFF.

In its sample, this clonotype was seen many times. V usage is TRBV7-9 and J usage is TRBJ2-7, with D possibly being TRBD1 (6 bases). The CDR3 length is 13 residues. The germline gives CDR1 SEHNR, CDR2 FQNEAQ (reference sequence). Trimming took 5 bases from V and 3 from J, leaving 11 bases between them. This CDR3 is CASSGQLDYEQYV. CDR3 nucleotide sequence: TGTGCCAGCAGCGGACAGCTGGACTACGAGCAGTACGTC.

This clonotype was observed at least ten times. The chain's CDR3 is CASKISGRQGDTQYF. The CDR3 coding sequence is TGTGCCAGCAAGATTAGCGGGAGGCAAGGAGATACGCAGTATTTT. The V and J genes are TRBV12-3 or TRBV12-4 and TRBJ2-3; 10 nucleotides match TRBD2. The V segment lost 7 bases and the J segment 5 bases; nucleotides outside the gene matches: 9. The CDR3 loop spans 15 amino acids.

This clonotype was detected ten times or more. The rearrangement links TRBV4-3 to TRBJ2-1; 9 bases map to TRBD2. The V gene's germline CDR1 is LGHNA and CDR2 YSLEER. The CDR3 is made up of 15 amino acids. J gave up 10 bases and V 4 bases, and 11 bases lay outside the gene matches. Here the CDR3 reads CASSPSWGSGREQFF. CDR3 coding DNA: TGCGCCAGCAGCCCCTCCTGGGGTAGCGGGAGAGAGCAGTTCTTC.